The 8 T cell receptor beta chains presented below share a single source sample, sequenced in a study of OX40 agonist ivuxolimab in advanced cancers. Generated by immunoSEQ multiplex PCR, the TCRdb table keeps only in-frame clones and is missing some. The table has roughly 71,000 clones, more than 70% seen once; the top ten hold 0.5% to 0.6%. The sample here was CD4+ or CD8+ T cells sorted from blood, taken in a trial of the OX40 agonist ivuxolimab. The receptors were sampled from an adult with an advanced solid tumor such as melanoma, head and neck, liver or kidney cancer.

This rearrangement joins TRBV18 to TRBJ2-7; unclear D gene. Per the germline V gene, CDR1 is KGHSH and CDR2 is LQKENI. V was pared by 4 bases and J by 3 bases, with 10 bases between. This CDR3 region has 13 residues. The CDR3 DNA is TGTGCCAGCTCACTGAACTCTCGCTACGAGCAGTACTTC. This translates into CASSLNSRYEQYF.

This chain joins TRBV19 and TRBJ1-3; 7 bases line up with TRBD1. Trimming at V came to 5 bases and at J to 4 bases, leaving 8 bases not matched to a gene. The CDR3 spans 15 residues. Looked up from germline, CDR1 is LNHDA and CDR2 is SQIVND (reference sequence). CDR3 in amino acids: CASSLIDRAGNTIYF. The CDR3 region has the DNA TGTGCCAGTAGTCTAATCGACAGGGCCGGAAACACCATATATTTT. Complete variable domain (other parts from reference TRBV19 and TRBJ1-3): DGGITQSPKYLFRKEGQNVTLSCEQNLNHDAMYWYRQDPGQGLRLIYYSQIVNDFQKGDIAEGYSVSREKKESFPLTVTSAQKNPTAFYLCASSLIDRAGNTIYFGEGSWLTVV.

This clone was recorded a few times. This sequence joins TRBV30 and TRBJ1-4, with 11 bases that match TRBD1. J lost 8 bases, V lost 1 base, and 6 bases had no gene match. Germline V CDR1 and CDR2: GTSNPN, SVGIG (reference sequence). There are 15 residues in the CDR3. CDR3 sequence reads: CAWSETGTGGEKLFF. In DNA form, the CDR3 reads TGTGCCTGGAGTGAGACCGGGACAGGGGGGGAAAAACTGTTTTTT. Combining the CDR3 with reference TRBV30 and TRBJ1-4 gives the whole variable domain SQTIHQWPATLVQPVGSPLSLECTVEGTSNPNLYWYRQAAGRGLQLLFYSVGIGQISSEVPQNLSASRPQDRQFILSSKKLLLSDSGFYLCAWSETGTGGEKLFFGSGTQLSVL.

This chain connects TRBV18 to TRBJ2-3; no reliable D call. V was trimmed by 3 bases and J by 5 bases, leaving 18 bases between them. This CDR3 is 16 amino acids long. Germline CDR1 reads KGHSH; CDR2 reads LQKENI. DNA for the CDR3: TGTGCCAGCTCACCGGGTATAGTCAAGGTTGGAGATACGCAGTATTTT. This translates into CASSPGIVKVGDTQYF.

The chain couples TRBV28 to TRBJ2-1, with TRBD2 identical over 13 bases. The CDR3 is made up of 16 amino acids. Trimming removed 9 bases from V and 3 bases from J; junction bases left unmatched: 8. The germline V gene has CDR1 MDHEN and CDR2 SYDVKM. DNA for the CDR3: TGTGCCAGTAACCCGGGACTAGCGGGGTTCTACAATGAGCAGTTCTTC. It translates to CASNPGLAGFYNEQFF.

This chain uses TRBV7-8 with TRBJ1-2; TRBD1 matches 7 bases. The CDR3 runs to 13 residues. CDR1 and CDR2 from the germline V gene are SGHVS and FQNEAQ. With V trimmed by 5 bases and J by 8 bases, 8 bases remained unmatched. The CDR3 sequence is CASSRTGVGGYTF. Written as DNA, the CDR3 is TGTGCCAGCAGCCGCACAGGGGTGGGAGGCTACACCTTC.

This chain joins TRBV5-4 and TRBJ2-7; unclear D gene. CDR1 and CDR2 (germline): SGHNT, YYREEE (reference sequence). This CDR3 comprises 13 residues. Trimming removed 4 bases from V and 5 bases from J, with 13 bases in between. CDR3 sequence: CASSVVQKDEQYF. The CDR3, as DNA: TGTGCCAGCAGCGTCGTGCAGAAGGACGAGCAGTACTTC.

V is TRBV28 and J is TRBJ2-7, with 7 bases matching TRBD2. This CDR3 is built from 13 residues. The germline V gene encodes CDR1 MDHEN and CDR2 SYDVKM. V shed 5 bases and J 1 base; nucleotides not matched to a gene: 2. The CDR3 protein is CASSPGGSYEQYF. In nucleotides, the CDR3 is TGTGCCAGCAGTCCCGGGGGGTCCTACGAGCAGTACTTC.